The rows below give T cell receptor beta chains drawn from one sample of a study of blood T cell repertoires in COVID-19. Libraries were prepared by immunoSEQ multiplex PCR; TCRdb keeps only in-frame clonotypes and omits some of them. Of about 250,000 clones in the sample, approximately 85% were seen once. The sample consisted of PBMCs or T cells enriched from blood (not recorded which). The receptors stem from a woman aged 45-60 years with acute COVID-19. CDR3s include the opening cysteine and the closing phenylalanine or tryptophan. Fields, in order: clone size, J gene, D gene, V gene, CDR3 protein, CDR3 DNA. A D gene is named only where the DNA matches it firmly. Clone size, where shown, is once, few, many, or a class for clones that have expanded.

>-|TRBJ1-4|-|TRBV7-2
CASSLGGGSEKLFF
TGTGCCAGCAGCTTGGGAGGGGGGTCCGAAAAACTGTTTTTT
>-|TRBJ2-3|TRBD2|TRBV7-2
CASSSHLRGGGGTQYF
TGTGCCAGCAGCTCCCACTTGCGGGGGGGCGGAGGTACGCAGTATTTT
>-|TRBJ1-2|TRBD1|TRBV6-5
CASSWRDRGANYGYTF
TGTGCCAGCAGTTGGCGGGACAGGGGAGCTAACTATGGCTACACCTTC
>-|TRBJ2-6|TRBD1|TRBV19
CASRPGQGTGANVLTF
TGTGCCAGCCGGCCCGGACAGGGGACCGGGGCCAACGTCCTGACTTTC
>-|TRBJ2-7|-|TRBV2
CASSERMGVQYF
TGTGCCAGCAGTGAAAGGATGGGAGTGCAGTACTTC
>once|TRBJ1-2|-|TRBV2
CASTYIKENGYTF
TGTGCCAGCACTTACATAAAGGAGAATGGCTACACCTTC
>-|TRBJ2-1|-|TRBV11-3
CASSFGRDYNEQFF
TGTGCCAGCAGCTTCGGCAGGGATTACAATGAGCAGTTCTTC
>once|TRBJ1-1|-|TRBV5-1
CASSLQVSGLMNTEAFF
TGCGCCAGCAGCTTGCAGGTTTCAGGGCTCATGAACACTGAAGCTTTCTTT
>once|TRBJ1-2|-|TRBV4-2
CASSQDASGFRGYTF
TGTGCCAGCAGCCAAGACGCTTCGGGATTTCGGGGCTACACCTTC
>-|TRBJ2-5|TRBD2|TRBV9
CASSEALSGLAEQETQYF
TGTGCCAGCAGCGAGGCCCTCTCGGGACTAGCGGAACAAGAGACCCAGTACTTC
>-|TRBJ1-6|TRBD1|TRBV5-1
CASSLEGQGSSYNSPLHF
TGCGCCAGCAGCTTGGAGGGACAGGGAAGCTCCTATAATTCACCCCTCCACTTT
>-|TRBJ1-4|-|TRBV30
CAWSAGQFNEKLFF
TGTGCCTGGAGTGCTGGACAGTTTAATGAAAAACTGTTTTTT
>-|TRBJ1-6|TRBD1|TRBV27
CASGKTGSHSPLHF
TGTGCCAGCGGTAAGACAGGGAGTCATTCACCCCTCCACTTT
>once|TRBJ2-7|TRBD1|TRBV30
CAWTPGGSHLSYEQYF
TGTGCCTGGACCCCAGGGGGCAGCCACCTCTCCTACGAGCAGTACTTC
>-|TRBJ1-6|-|TRBV9
CASSAGDSPLHF
TGTGCCAGCAGCGCAGGGGATTCACCCCTCCACTTT
>-|TRBJ1-1|-|TRBV2
CASSGRVLNTEAFF
TGTGCCAGCAGTGGCCGGGTCCTGAACACTGAAGCTTTCTTT
>few|TRBJ1-3|TRBD1|TRBV19
CASRRRGTGSGNTIYF
TGTGCCAGTCGCCGTCGGGGGACAGGGAGTGGAAACACCATATATTTT